The 5 T cell receptor beta chains given below trace back to one sample, sequenced in a study of blood T cells in healthy people across ages. The authors ran a second PCR of 7 to 11 cycles using a sample-barcoded 5' primer and a J-beta primer mix. TCRdb fed the 5' RACE reads into MiXCR, producing one record per CDR3 protein. The sample has some 1,000,000 distinct CDR3 sequences; around 25% are singletons. In addition, the sample was reused for a study of T cells of mothers and their children.

The sequenced sample consisted of blood. The receptors derive from a girl aged 2-10 years in good health.

There are a few counts of this clonotype. V usage is TRBV6-5 and J usage is TRBJ1-5; D not resolved. V was trimmed by 1 base and J by 2 bases, leaving 15 bases between them. Germline V lookup: CDR1 MNHEY, CDR2 SVGAGI. The CDR3 has 17 residues. The CDR3 sequence: CASSYFGPLGGNQPQHF. For the CDR3, the DNA is TGTGCCAGCAGTTACTTTGGGCCCCTTGGAGGCAATCAGCCCCAGCATTTT.

This chain connects TRBV29-1 to TRBJ1-5; the D is unclear. Germline values: CDR1 SQVTM, CDR2 ANQGSEA. The CDR3 is made up of 14 amino acids. Trimming shortened V by 4 bases and J by 3 bases, and 13 bases separated the two germline ends. CDR3 in amino acids: CSVAQDSYNQPQHF. The CDR3 bases are TGCAGCGTTGCGCAGGACTCCTACAATCAGCCCCAGCATTTT. Using reference TRBV29-1 and TRBJ1-5 for the parts outside the CDR3, the full variable domain is SAVISQKPSRDICQRGTSLTIQCQVDSQVTMMFWYRQQPGQSLTLIATANQGSEATYESGFVIDKFPISRPNLTFSTLTVSNMSPEDSSIYLCSVAQDSYNQPQHFGDGTRLSIL.

V gene TRBV29-1 combines with J gene TRBJ2-1, with 9 bases fitting TRBD2. The length of the CDR3 is 14 residues. CDR1 and CDR2 from the germline V gene are SQVTM and ANQGSEA. V dropped 3 bases and J dropped 5; count of bases not matched to a gene: 5. The CDR3 reads CSVDGRLADNEQFF. DNA for the CDR3: TGCAGCGTTGACGGTAGACTAGCGGACAATGAGCAGTTCTTC.

This clonotype turned up a few times. The CDR3 sequence is CSAMARLTGELFF. The CDR3 DNA follows: TGCAGTGCTATGGCGCGTTTAACCGGGGAGCTGTTTTTT. This chain joins TRBV20-1 and TRBJ2-2; no definite D call. Trimming shortened V by 4 bases and J by 5 bases, and 11 bases separated the two germline ends. Germline-derived CDR1 and CDR2 are DFQATT and SNEGSKA (reference sequence). This CDR3 contains 13 residues.

There are a few counts of this clonotype. The genes are TRBV29-1 and TRBJ2-6; no clear D gene. The ends were cut back, 1 base at V and 4 bases at J, with 14 bases in the middle. The germline CDR1 and CDR2 sequences are SQVTM and ANQGSEA. The CDR3 contains 16 residues. The CDR3 is CSVEGPDLTGANVLTF. CDR3 nucleotide sequence: TGCAGCGTTGAAGGTCCCGACTTGACAGGGGCCAACGTCCTGACTTTC.